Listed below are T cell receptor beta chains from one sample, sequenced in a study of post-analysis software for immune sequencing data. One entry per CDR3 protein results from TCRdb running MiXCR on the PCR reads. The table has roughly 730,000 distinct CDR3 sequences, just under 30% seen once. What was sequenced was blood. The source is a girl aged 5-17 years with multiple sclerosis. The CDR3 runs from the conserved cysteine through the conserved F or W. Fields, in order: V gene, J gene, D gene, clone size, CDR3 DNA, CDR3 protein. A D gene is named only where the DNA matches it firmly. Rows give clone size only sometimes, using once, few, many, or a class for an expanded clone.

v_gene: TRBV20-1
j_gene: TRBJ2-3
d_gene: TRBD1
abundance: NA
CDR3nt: TGCAGTGCCTCGACAGGGTTGAGCACAGATACGCAGTATTTT
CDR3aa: CSASTGLSTDTQYF

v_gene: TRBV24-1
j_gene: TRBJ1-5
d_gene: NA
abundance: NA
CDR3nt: TGTGCCACCAGTGAGGCAGGGGAACCCCAGCATTTT
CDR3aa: CATSEAGEPQHF

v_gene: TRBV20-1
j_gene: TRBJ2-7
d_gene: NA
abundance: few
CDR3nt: TGCAGTGCTAGAGGCGAGACTAGATACTACGAGCAGTACTTC
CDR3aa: CSARGETRYYEQYF

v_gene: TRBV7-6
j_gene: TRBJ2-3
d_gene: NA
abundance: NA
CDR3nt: TGTGCCAGCAGCTCCCCGGGGCCAAGCACAGATACGCAGTATTTT
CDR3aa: CASSSPGPSTDTQYF

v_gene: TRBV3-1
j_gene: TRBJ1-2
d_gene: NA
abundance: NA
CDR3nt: TGTGCCAGCAGCCCCGTGGCGGGGAGGGCGAGCTACACCTTC
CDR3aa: CASSPVAGRASYTF

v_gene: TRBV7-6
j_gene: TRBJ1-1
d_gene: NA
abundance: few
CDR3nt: TGTGCCAGCAGCCCCCCGAGGCAGGGAGAAAGGAACACTGAAGCTTTCTTT
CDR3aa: CASSPPRQGERNTEAFF

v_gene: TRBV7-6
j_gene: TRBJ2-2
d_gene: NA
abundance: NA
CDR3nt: TGTGCCAGCAGCCGGACAGATAGGTCCGGGGAGCTGTTTTTT
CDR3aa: CASSRTDRSGELFF

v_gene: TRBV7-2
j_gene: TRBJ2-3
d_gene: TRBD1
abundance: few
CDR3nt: TGTGCCAGCAGCCCCCGGACAGGGGTCAGGGATACGCAGTATTTT
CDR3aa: CASSPRTGVRDTQYF

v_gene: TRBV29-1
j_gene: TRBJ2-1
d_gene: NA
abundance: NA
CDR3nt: TGCAGCGTTATCGGACAGATCAATGCGCAGTTCTTC
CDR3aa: CSVIGQINAQFF

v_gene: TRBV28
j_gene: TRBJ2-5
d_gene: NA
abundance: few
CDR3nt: TGTGCCAGCAGTGGGAAGAGAGGGGTAGAGACCCAGTACTTC
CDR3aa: CASSGKRGVETQYF

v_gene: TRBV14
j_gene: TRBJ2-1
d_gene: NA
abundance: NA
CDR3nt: TGTGCCAGCAGCCGGCCGGGTCTAGGGGCCCATGAGCAGTTCTTC
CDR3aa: CASSRPGLGAHEQFF

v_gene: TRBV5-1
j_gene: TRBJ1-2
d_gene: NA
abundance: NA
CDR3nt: TGCGCCAGCAGCTTGGAAGGCGCGAGTGGCTACACCTTC
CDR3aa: CASSLEGASGYTF

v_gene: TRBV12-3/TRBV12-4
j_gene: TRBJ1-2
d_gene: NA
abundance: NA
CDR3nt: TGTGCCAGCAGTACCGCGGGGCGGAGATGGGGACGGGGCTACACCTTC
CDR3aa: CASSTAGRRWGRGYTF

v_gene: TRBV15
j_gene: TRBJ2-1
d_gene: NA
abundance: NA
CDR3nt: TGTGCCACCAACATCAGGGAGGAGCAGTTCTTC
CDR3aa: CATNIREEQFF

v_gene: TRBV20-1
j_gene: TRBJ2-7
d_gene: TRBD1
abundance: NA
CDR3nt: TGCAGTGCTAGATTCCTCGGACAGGGTTTTTTCGAGCAGTACTTC
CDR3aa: CSARFLGQGFFEQYF

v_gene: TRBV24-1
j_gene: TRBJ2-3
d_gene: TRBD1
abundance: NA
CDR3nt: TGTGCCACCAGTGATCCGGGACAGGGTAACGCAGATACGCGGTATTTT
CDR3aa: CATSDPGQGNADTRYF

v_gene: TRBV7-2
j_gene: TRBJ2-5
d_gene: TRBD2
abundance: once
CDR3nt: TGTGCCAGCAGCTTAGCGGCAGCGGGAGGAAACCAAGAGACCCAGTACTTC
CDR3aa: CASSLAAAGGNQETQYF

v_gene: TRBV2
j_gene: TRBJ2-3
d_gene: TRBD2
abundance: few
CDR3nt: TGTGCCAGCAGGTGGGATGGCGCCGGGGGGACAGATACGCAGTATTTT
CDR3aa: CASRWDGAGGTDTQYF

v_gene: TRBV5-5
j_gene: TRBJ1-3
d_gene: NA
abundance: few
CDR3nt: TGTGCCAGCAGCTTGTTTTACTCTGGAAACACCATATATTTT
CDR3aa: CASSLFYSGNTIYF

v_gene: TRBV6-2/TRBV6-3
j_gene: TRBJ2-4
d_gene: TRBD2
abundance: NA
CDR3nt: TGTGTCAGCAGTTACTCGAGAGGTGGCGGGAGGTCTAAAAACATTCAGTACTTC
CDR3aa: CVSSYSRGGGRSKNIQYF

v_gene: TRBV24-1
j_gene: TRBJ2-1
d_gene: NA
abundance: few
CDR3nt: TGTGCCACCAGTGGTGGATTCGAGGGGAGTCGGTCCTACAATGAGCAGTTCTTC
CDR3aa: CATSGGFEGSRSYNEQFF

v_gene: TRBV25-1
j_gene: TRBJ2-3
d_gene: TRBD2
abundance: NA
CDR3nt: TGTGCCAGCAGTGGTTCCGCGGGAGGTTTGACGAATACGCAGTATTTT
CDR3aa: CASSGSAGGLTNTQYF

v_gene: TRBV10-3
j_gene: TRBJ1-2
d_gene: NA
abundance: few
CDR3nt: TGTGCCATCAGTGGCCCAGCTAACTATGGCTACACCTTC
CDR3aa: CAISGPANYGYTF

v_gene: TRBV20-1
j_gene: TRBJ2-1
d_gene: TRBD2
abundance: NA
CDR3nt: TGCAGTGCTAGACTAGCGGGAGTCTACAATGAGCAGTTCTTC
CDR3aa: CSARLAGVYNEQFF

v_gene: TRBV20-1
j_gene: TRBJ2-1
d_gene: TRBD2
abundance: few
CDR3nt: TGCAGTGCTAGAGATAAGACTAGCGGGAGTTTAAATGAGCAGTTCTTC
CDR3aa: CSARDKTSGSLNEQFF

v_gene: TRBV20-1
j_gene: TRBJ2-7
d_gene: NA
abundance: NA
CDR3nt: TGCAGTGCTAGAGATAGTAGGGCCTCCTACGAGCAGTACTTC
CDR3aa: CSARDSRASYEQYF

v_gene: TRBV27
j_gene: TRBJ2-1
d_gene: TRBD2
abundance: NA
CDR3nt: TGTGCCAGCAGTTTACTCCGGGCGGGGGGTGAGCAGTTCTTC
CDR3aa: CASSLLRAGGEQFF

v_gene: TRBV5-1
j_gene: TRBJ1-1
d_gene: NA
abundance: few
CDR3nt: TGCGCCAGCAGCTTGGAAGCCGTTTCTGGAGCTTTCTTT
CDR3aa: CASSLEAVSGAFF

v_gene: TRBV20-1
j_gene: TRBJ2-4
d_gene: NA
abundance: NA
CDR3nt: TGCAGTGCTAGAGTGGGGGCGGGGGTAGCACCACTAGCCAAAAACATTCAGTACTTC
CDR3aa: CSARVGAGVAPLAKNIQYF

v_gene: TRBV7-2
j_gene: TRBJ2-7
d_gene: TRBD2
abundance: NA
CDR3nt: TGTGCCAGCAGCTCCTGGGCTAGCGGCTACGAGCAGTACTTC
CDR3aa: CASSSWASGYEQYF

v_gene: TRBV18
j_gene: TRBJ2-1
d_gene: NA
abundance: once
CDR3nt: TGTGCCAGCTCACCTCAAAAAAACAATGAGCAGTTCTTC
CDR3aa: CASSPQKNNEQFF

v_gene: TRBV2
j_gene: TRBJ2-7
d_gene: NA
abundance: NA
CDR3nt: TGTGCCAGCATGAGGGCCTTATACGAGCAGTACTTC
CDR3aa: CASMRALYEQYF

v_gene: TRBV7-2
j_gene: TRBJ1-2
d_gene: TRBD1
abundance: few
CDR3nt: TGTGCCAGCAGCTTAGATAACAGGGGTGGCGTGTACGGCTACACCTTC
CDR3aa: CASSLDNRGGVYGYTF

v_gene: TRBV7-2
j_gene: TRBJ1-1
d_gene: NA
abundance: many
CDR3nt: TGTGCCAGCAGCTTAGACTACAACTCTAACACTGAAGCTTTCTTT
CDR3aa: CASSLDYNSNTEAFF

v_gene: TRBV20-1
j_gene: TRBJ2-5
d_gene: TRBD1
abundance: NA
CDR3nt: TGCAGTGCTAGAGAAACAGGGGGCCGGGAGACCCAGTACTTC
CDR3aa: CSARETGGRETQYF

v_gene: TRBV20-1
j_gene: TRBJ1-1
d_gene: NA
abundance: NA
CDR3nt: TGCAGTGCTAGAGATCGAAGCAGGGCACTGGGAGCTTTCTTT
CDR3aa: CSARDRSRALGAFF

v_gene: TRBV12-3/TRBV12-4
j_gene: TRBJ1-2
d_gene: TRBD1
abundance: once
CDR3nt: TGTGCCAGCAGAGGGACAGCTAATGGTCCTGGCTACACCTTC
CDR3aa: CASRGTANGPGYTF

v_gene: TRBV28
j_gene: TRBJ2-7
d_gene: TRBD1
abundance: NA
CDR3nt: TGTGCCAGCAGTTTATTACAGGGGGCAGGAAGCGAGCAGTACTTC
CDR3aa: CASSLLQGAGSEQYF

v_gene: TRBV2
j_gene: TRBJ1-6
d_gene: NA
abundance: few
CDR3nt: TGTGCCAGCAGTGAAGCGAGTCCTGGGCGCGATTCACCCCTCCACTTT
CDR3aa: CASSEASPGRDSPLHF

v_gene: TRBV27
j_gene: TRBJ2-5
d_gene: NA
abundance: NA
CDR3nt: TGTGCCGGCAGCCCGGTGCGAACCGCTCAAGAGACCCAGTACTTC
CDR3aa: CAGSPVRTAQETQYF

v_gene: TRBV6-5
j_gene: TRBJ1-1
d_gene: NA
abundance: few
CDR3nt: TGTGCCAGCAGTTACGGCACCGGCCGGAGGGAAGCTTTCTTT
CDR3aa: CASSYGTGRREAFF

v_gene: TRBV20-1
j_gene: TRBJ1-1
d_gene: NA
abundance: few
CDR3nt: TGCAGTGCTAAGGAGGGAGGGACTGAAGCTTTCTTT
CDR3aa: CSAKEGGTEAFF